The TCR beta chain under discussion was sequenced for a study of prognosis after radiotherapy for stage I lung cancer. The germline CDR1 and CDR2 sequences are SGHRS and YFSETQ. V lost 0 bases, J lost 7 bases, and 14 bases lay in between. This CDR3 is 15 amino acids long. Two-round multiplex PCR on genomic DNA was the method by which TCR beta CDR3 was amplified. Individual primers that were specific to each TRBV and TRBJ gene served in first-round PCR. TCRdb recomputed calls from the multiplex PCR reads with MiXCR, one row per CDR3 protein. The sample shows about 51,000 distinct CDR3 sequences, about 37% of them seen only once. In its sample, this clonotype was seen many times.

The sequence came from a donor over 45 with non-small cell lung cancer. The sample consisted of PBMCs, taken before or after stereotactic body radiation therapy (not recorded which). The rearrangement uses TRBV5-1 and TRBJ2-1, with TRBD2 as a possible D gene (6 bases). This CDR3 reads CASSLVGGIRNEQFF. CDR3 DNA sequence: TGCGCCAGCAGCTTGGTGGGCGGGATTCGGAATGAGCAGTTCTTC.